This T cell receptor beta chain was captured by sequencing in a study of blood T cells in healthy people across ages. Findings of the study overall: Versus aged donors, long-lived donors had higher diversity and more naive CD4+ cells.

A second PCR of 7 to 11 cycles used a sample-barcoded 5' primer and a J-beta primer mix. One entry per CDR3 protein results from TCRdb running MiXCR on the 5' RACE reads. The sample records more than 600,000 distinct CDR3 sequences, around a quarter being singletons. The CDR3 covers 15 residues. V lost 2 bases and J lost 0, with 11 bases in between. Per the germline V gene, CDR1 is ENHRY and CDR2 is SYGVKD. This clonotype was seen only a few times. The antigen is undetermined. This sample was shared with a second study, whose subject was T cells of mothers and their children. That publication notes: Over five children, together with their three healthy Caucasian mothers, made up the donors.

Source material: blood. The chain employs TRBV10-3 and TRBJ2-7; perhaps TRBD1 as D (6 bases). This clonotype originated in a boy younger than 18 in good health. The CDR3 DNA sequence: TGTGCCATCAGTGAGGAATGGGACACCTCCTACGAGCAGTACTTC. Its translation is CAISEEWDTSYEQYF.